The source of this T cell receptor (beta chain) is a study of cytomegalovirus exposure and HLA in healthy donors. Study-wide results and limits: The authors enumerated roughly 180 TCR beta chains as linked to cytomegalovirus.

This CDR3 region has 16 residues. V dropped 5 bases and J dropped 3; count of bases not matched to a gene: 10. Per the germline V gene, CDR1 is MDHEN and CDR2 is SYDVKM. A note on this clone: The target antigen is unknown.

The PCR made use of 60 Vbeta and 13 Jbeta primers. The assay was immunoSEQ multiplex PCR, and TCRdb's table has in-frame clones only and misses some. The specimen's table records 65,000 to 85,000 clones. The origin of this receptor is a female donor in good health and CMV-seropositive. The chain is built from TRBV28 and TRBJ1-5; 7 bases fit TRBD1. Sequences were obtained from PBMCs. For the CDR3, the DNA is TGTGCCAGCAGTCTCCTTAAGGGACAGAACAATCAGCCCCAGCATTTT. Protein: CASSLLKGQNNQPQHF. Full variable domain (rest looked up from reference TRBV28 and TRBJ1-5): DVKVTQSSRYLVKRTGEKVFLECVQDMDHENMFWYRQDPGLGLRLIYFSYDVKMKEKGDIPEGYSVSREKKERFSLILESASTNQTSMYLCASSLLKGQNNQPQHFGDGTRLSIL.